Listed below are T cell receptor beta chains from one sample, sequenced in a study of blood T cell repertoires in COVID-19. Produced via immunoSEQ multiplex PCR; TCRdb's table is partial and in-frame only. The sample lists around 450,000 clones; around 90% were seen once. Sample: PBMCs or T cells enriched from blood (not recorded which). These TCRs come from a young man who had recovered from COVID-19. Each CDR3 is given with its conserved first and last residue. D genes are given only for firm matches.

TRBV6-5,-,TRBJ2-3,CASSLGAQFKTDTQYF
TRBV5-4,-,TRBJ1-3,CASSTDGVSGNTIYF
TRBV19,-,TRBJ1-1,CASNGAGQRNTEAFF
TRBV19,-,TRBJ2-1,CASKGLAGNEQFF
TRBV6-5,-,TRBJ2-1,CASGHLRGEQFF
TRBV5-1,-,TRBJ2-5,CASGKEGGETQYF
TRBV24-1,-,TRBJ2-2,CATSDFTRTGELFF
TRBV11-2,TRBD1,TRBJ1-2,CASSLGTGGYGYTF
TRBV9,-,TRBJ1-2,CASSVDRGSYGYTF
TRBV5-1,TRBD2,TRBJ2-3,CASSVAGGTDTQYF